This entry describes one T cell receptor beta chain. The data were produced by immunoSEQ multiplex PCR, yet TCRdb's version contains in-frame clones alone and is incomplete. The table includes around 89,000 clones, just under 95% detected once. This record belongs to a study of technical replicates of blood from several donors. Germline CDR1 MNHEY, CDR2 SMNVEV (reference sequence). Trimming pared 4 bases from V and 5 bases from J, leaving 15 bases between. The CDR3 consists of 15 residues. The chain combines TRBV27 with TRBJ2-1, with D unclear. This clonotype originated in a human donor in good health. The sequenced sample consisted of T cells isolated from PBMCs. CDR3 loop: CASSSRFVRDNEQFF. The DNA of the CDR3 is TGTGCCAGCAGTTCCCGATTCGTCCGGGACAATGAGCAGTTCTTC.